This is a list of T cell receptor beta chains from one sample in a study of T cells after yellow fever vaccination. TCRdb recomputed calls from the 5' RACE reads with MiXCR, one row per CDR3 protein. This sample carries about 140,000 distinct CDR3 sequences, around 7.7% of them seen once, and the ten largest clones take less than 0.85%. The sequencing here drew on CD4+ T cells sorted from PBMCs, taken 5 days after the yellow fever booster vaccination. The origin of the receptors is a young man who received the YFV17D yellow fever vaccine. Both conserved end residues are part of each CDR3. The D gene is left open where the match is weak. Clone size is not always given. Where it is, it says once, few, many or a class for expanded clones.

v_call	j_call	clone_size	d_call	cdr3_nt	cdr3_aa
TRBV20-1	TRBJ2-3	many	NA	TGCAGGGGGGTTAATGGTGATACGCAGTATTTT	CRGVNGDTQYF
TRBV20-1	TRBJ2-5	many	TRBD1	TGCAGTGCTAGGGACAGGAACGGAGAGACCCAGTACTTC	CSARDRNGETQYF
TRBV3-1	TRBJ2-7	many	NA	TGTGCCAGCAGCCAAGCGACCCATGGCTCCTACGAGCAGTACTTC	CASSQATHGSYEQYF
TRBV6-1	TRBJ2-4	many	TRBD2	TGTGCCAGCAGTGAATGGGAGGGTTCTCTCGCCAAAAACATTCAGTACTTC	CASSEWEGSLAKNIQYF
TRBV11-3	TRBJ2-3	many	TRBD2	TGTGCCAGCGGCGGGAGGGAGGGTACGCAGTATTTT	CASGGREGTQYF
TRBV20-1	TRBJ1-2	many	NA	TGCAGTGCTAGAGATCAACAGCCCTACTATGGCTACACCTTC	CSARDQQPYYGYTF
TRBV5-1	TRBJ2-1	many	TRBD1	TGCGCCAGCAGCGGACAGGGGGCTTACAATGAGCAGTTCTTC	CASSGQGAYNEQFF
TRBV18	TRBJ1-1	many	NA	TGTGCCAGCTCACCGCAGGGCATGAACACTGAAGCTTTCTTT	CASSPQGMNTEAFF
TRBV20-1	TRBJ2-3	many	TRBD1	TGCAGTGCCGACAGGGGGGATTTCGATACGCAGTATTTT	CSADRGDFDTQYF
TRBV12-3/TRBV12-4	TRBJ2-5	many	NA	TGTGCCAGCAGTTTGGGGGCTGAGGTGGAGACCCAGTACTTC	CASSLGAEVETQYF
TRBV6-2/TRBV6-3	TRBJ1-5	many	NA	TGTGCCAGCAGTTTTAGGTCGTCGGCATCTTATAGCAATCAGCCCCAGCATTTT	CASSFRSSASYSNQPQHF
TRBV5-8	TRBJ2-3	many	NA	TGTGCCAGCAGCTTCCATTCTTTT	CASSFHSF
TRBV4-3	TRBJ2-2	many	TRBD2	TGCGCCAGCAGCCAAGTCCCTAGCGGGAACACCGGGGAGCTGTTTTTT	CASSQVPSGNTGELFF
TRBV4-3	TRBJ2-5	many	NA	TGCGCCAGCAGCCAAGACAGGGTCCAAGAGACCCAGTACTTC	CASSQDRVQETQYF
TRBV7-2	TRBJ2-7	many	TRBD1	TGTGCCAGCAGCTTAGGGGGACAGGGGATCTACGAGCAGTACTTC	CASSLGGQGIYEQYF
TRBV6-5	TRBJ2-5	many	NA	TGTGCCAGCAGTTACTCGGTCAGACAAGAGACCCAGTACTTC	CASSYSVRQETQYF
TRBV10-3	TRBJ2-1	many	TRBD2	TGTGCCACCCGAGAGGGAGCGGGAGTGGTATTCGAGGGTGAGCAGTTCTTC	CATREGAGVVFEGEQFF
TRBV7-2	TRBJ2-3	many	NA	TGTGCCAGCAGCTTAGATCAGTCACGGGCGCAGTATTTT	CASSLDQSRAQYF
TRBV19	TRBJ1-5	many	TRBD1	TGTGCCAGTAGTATGGACAGGAGCAATCAGCCCCAGCATTTT	CASSMDRSNQPQHF
TRBV6-5	TRBJ2-5	few	TRBD2	TGTGCCAGCAGTTACTCTGTGGTCGTGCTAGCGGGAGGGCGACAAGAGACCCAGTACTTC	CASSYSVVVLAGGRQETQYF
TRBV28	TRBJ1-4	many	NA	TGTGCCAGCACCTTACCCGCAACTAATGAAAAACTGTTTTTT	CASTLPATNEKLFF
TRBV7-9	TRBJ2-5	many	NA	TGTGCCAGCAGCCCGGGGGTCGTCGAGACCCAGTACTTC	CASSPGVVETQYF
TRBV7-2	TRBJ1-3	many	NA	TGTGCCAGCAGCCCTAGGGCGACAACCGGTGGTTCGACCATATATTTT	CASSPRATTGGSTIYF
TRBV7-2	TRBJ2-1	medium-sized	TRBD2	TGTGCCAGCAGCCCCACCCTACTAGCGGGGTTTTCCTACAATGAGCAGTTCTTC	CASSPTLLAGFSYNEQFF
TRBV29-1	TRBJ1-5	many	NA	TGCAGCGTTGTGCCGGGGTCAGGCCAGCCCCAGCATTTT	CSVVPGSGQPQHF
TRBV12-3/TRBV12-4	TRBJ1-1	many	NA	TGTGCCAGCAGTTGGGACGGGGGGACTGAAGCTTTCTTT	CASSWDGGTEAFF
TRBV5-1	TRBJ2-6	many	NA	TGCGCCAGCAGCTTGGATGGGGCCAACGTCCTGACTTTC	CASSLDGANVLTF
TRBV12-3/TRBV12-4	TRBJ2-5	many	NA	TGTGCCAGCAGTTTGTCTCTTTTCGGAAGAGAGACCCAGTACTTC	CASSLSLFGRETQYF
TRBV20-1	TRBJ2-1	few	TRBD2	TGCAGTGCTCTAACCGGCGGGAGTTCGGTCTCCAATGAGCAGTTCTTC	CSALTGGSSVSNEQFF
TRBV29-1	TRBJ2-3	many	TRBD2	TGCAGCGGCGGGACTAGCGGAGATACGCAGTATTTT	CSGGTSGDTQYF
TRBV7-9	TRBJ2-1	many	NA	TGTGCCAGCAGCTTAGTGCCTCCAGATCCCAATGAGCAGTTCTTC	CASSLVPPDPNEQFF
TRBV18	TRBJ2-7	many	TRBD2	TGTGCCAGCTCACCAGGTCTAGCGGAAACCTACGAGCAGTACTTC	CASSPGLAETYEQYF
TRBV20-1	TRBJ2-3	many	TRBD1	TGCAGTGCCGTGGACAGGTCCACAGATACGCAGTATTTT	CSAVDRSTDTQYF
TRBV5-4	TRBJ2-7	few	NA	TGTGCCAGCAGCGTGGAGCAGGGCCGAGAGCAGTACTTC	CASSVEQGREQYF
TRBV20-1	TRBJ2-2	many	TRBD1	TGCAGTGCTAGAGATAGGGGACAGGTTGGCACCGGGGAGCTGTTTTTT	CSARDRGQVGTGELFF
TRBV29-1	TRBJ2-7	NA	NA	TGCAGCGTTACGGGACACCAATACGAGCAGTACTTC	CSVTGHQYEQYF